The T cell receptor beta chain described here comes from a study of blood T cells in healthy people across ages. This CDR3 spans 13 amino acids. Germline V gene lookup returns CDR1 SQVTM and CDR2 ANQGSEA. Trimming shortened V by 7 bases and J by 2 bases, and 14 bases separated the two germline ends. The second PCR ran about 6 to 12 cycles with a sample-barcoded 5' primer and J-beta primers. Every single cDNA molecule received a tag from a template-switch adaptor with 12 random nucleotides. TCRdb re-called the 5' RACE reads through MiXCR, storing one row per CDR3 protein. In the table there are fewer than 900,000 distinct CDR3 sequences, about 34% of which are singletons.

The source material was blood. The sequence came from a man in his late teens or twenties in good health. The rearrangement joins TRBV29-1 to TRBJ2-5; D assignment may be TRBD1 or TRBD2 (5 bases each). For the CDR3, the DNA is TGCAGCGGGGACGGGCCGTCGCAAGAGACCCAGTACTTC. Its translation is CSGDGPSQETQYF.